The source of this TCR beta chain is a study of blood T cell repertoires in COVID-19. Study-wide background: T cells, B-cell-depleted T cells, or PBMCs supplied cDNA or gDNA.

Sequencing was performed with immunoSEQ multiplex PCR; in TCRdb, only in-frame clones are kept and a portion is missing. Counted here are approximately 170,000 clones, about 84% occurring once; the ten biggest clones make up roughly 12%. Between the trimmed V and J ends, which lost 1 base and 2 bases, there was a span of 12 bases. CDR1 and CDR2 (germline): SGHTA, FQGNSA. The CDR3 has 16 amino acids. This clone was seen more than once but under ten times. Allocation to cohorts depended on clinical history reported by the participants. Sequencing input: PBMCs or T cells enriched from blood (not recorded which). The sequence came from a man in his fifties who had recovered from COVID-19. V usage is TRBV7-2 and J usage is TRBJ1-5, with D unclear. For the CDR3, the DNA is TGTGCCAGCAGCTTAGAGGTGGGGAGAGGCAATCAGCCCCAGCATTTT. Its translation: CASSLEVGRGNQPQHF.